This TCR beta chain was sequenced during a study of T cells in Graves' hyperthyroidism and ophthalmopathy. Amplification yielded TCR beta CDR3 regions, with RNA transcripts as the source. The primer set for the first-round RT-PCR of the TCR CDR3 was HTBI. TCRdb reprocessed the multiplex PCR reads via MiXCR and lists one record per CDR3 protein. Of a few hundred thousand distinct CDR3 sequences detected, 15% to 18% appear once; the ten largest clones hold about 7%. Researchers barred patients who had uncontrolled infection, other autoimmune disease, pregnancy or lactation. Diagnostic assessment was based on clinical symptoms, serum thyroxine and TRAb, thyroid ultrasound and orbital computed tomography. Germline V gives CDR1 MGHRA, CDR2 YSYEKL. This CDR3 has 15 residues. Trimming took 6 bases from V and 6 from J, leaving 21 bases between them. The table lists this clonotype with a few counts.

This clonotype was obtained from a woman aged 25 to 39 with Graves' hyperthyroidism. The source material was blood. V is TRBV4-1 and J is TRBJ2-7; possibly TRBD2 for D (5 bases). Here the CDR3 reads CASSHLGSRRSEQYF. The CDR3 bases are TGCGCCAGCAGTCACCTAGGGAGTCGACGCAGCGAGCAGTACTTC.